The present T cell receptor (beta chain) was sequenced within a study of OX40 agonist ivuxolimab in advanced cancers. Study details: The treatment was a fully human IgG2 OX40 agonist, ivuxolimab. Every 2 weeks, patients received ivuxolimab intravenously, dosed at 0.01 to 10 mg/kg. Broader study findings: CD8+ T cells were the subset that, on average, had more expanded clones than CD4+.

The CDR3 totals 19 residues. As for this clone: Its antigen is still unknown.

Repertoires were generated with immunoSEQ multiplex PCR, while TCRdb's copy carries only in-frame clones and drops some. The data contain about 46,000 clones, approximately 83% of them singletons. This rearrangement joins TRBV1 to TRBJ1-1; TRBD1 was called by the table and not checked on the DNA. TRBV1 represents a pseudogene. Material: CD4+ or CD8+ T cells sorted from blood, obtained in a trial of the OX40 agonist ivuxolimab. This clonotype originated in an adult with an advanced solid tumor such as melanoma, head and neck, liver or kidney cancer. The CDR3 region is CTSSQDEAGQGFGKTEAFF. The CDR3, as DNA: TGCACCAGCAGCCAAGATGAGGCGGGACAGGGGTTCGGGAAGACTGAAGCTTTCTTT.